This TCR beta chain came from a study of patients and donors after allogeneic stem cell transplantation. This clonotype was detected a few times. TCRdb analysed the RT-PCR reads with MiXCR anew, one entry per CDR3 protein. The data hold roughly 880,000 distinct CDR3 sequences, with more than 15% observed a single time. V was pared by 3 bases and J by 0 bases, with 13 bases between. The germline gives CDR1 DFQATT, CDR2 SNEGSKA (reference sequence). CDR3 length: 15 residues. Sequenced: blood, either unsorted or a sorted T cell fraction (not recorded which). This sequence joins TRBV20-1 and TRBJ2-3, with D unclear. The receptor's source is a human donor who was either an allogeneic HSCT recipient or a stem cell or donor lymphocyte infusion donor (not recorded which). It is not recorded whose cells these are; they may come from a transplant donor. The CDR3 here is CSASVFGLSTDTQYF. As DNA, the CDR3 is TGCAGTGCTAGCGTTTTCGGTCTTAGCACAGATACGCAGTATTTT.